The T cell receptor beta chain under discussion was sequenced for a study of blood T cell repertoires in COVID-19. TCRdb's table, derived via immunoSEQ multiplex PCR, lists solely in-frame clones and lacks some. The sample lists fewer than 200,000 clones, roughly 85% occurring once. The V gene's germline CDR1 is MGHDK and CDR2 SYGVNS. The CDR3 has 14 residues. Between the trimmed V and J ends, which lost 10 bases and 2 bases, there was a span of 18 bases. Sequenced material: peripheral blood. The TCR sequence derives from a woman of 80 years or more with acute or convalescent COVID-19. The chain employs TRBV25-1 and TRBJ2-7, with a tentative D call TRBD2 (6 bases). The CDR3 loop reads CATALGGKTYEQYF. The CDR3 DNA reads TGTGCCACCGCTCTGGGGGGAAAAACCTACGAGCAGTACTTC.